The 30 T cell receptor beta chains given below trace back to one sample, sequenced in a study of blood T cell repertoires in COVID-19. The method was immunoSEQ multiplex PCR; TCRdb's version includes in-frame clones alone and lacks a portion of them. The data show roughly 57,000 clones, about 93% seen once. Source material: peripheral blood. The receptors derive from a man older than 75 with acute or convalescent COVID-19.

The CDR3 coding sequence is TGTGCCACCAGTGATTTTGGGGGGTCTGAAGCTTTCTTT. It yields the protein CATSDFGGSEAFF. The V and J genes are TRBV24-1 and TRBJ1-1; a possible D gene is TRBD1 (5 bases). Trimming took 1 base from V and 6 from J, leaving 8 bases between them. The CDR3 is 13 residues long. Germline assignment: CDR1 KGHDR and CDR2 SFDVKD.

The CDR3 loop reads CASSPDNEQYF. The CDR3 DNA sequence: TGTGCCAGTAGCCCCGACAACGAGCAGTACTTC. This chain joins TRBV19 and TRBJ2-7; D uncertain. V dropped 6 bases and J dropped 5 bases, with 8 bases sitting between them. CDR3 length: 11 residues. CDR1 and CDR2 (germline): LNHDA, SQIVND (reference sequence).

The rearrangement joins TRBV4-2 to TRBJ1-5; TRBD1 matches at 9 bases. Germline values: CDR1 LGHNA, CDR2 YNFKEQ. The junction had 3 bases not matched to a gene; V was cut back by 0 bases and J by 6 bases. The CDR3 runs 15 residues. CDR3 in amino acids: CASSQDRQGGQPQHF. The DNA for the CDR3 is TGTGCCAGCAGCCAAGATCGACAGGGGGGTCAGCCCCAGCATTTT.

On this clone itself: Other DNA sequences in this specimen translate into the identical CDR3. The gene calls are TRBV3-1 (or the pseudogene TRBV3-2) and TRBJ1-1, with D perhaps matching TRBD1 (5 bases). CDR1 and CDR2 (germline): LGHDT, YNNKEL (reference sequence). The CDR3 contains 15 residues. V dropped 0 bases and J dropped 5 bases, with 13 bases sitting between them. The CDR3 nucleotides are TGTGCCAGCAGCCAAGAAGGTCAGGGAGGGACTGAAGCTTTCTTT. It encodes CASSQEGQGGTEAFF.

The V gene is TRBV20-1, the J gene TRBJ2-3; TRBD1 matches 10 bases. V dropped 3 bases and J dropped 3; count of bases not matched to a gene: 15. This CDR3 region has 18 residues. Looked up from germline, CDR1 is DFQATT and CDR2 is SNEGSKA (reference sequence). The CDR3, as DNA: TGCAGTGCTAGTCCCCGGGCCGGGGACAGGGGTATTACAGATACGCAGTATTTT. Translation gives CSASPRAGDRGITDTQYF.

The chain carries TRBV2 and TRBJ1-2, with D possibly matching TRBD1 (6 bases). Germline V gene sequence: CDR1 SNHLY, CDR2 FYNNEI. Trimming pared 3 bases from V and 2 bases from J, leaving 10 bases between. CDR3 length: 14 residues. CDR3 in amino acids: CASSEFRGNYGYTF. The CDR3 nucleotides are TGTGCCAGCAGTGAGTTCAGGGGAAACTATGGCTACACCTTC.

The chain combines TRBV2 with TRBJ1-1; D uncertain. Deletions cut 8 bases from V and 10 bases from J, with 14 bases between. Germline CDR1 reads SNHLY; CDR2 reads FYNNEI. The CDR3 covers 11 residues. The CDR3 DNA sequence: TGTGCCAGCTCCCTGGGCAGTGGAGCTTTCTTT. It translates to CASSLGSGAFF.

The genes are TRBV28 and TRBJ1-1; 7 bases agree with TRBD1. J was trimmed by 10 bases and V by 2 bases; bases with no gene match: 7. CDR3 size: 13 residues. Germline loops: CDR1 MDHEN, CDR2 SYDVKM. CDR3 bases: TGTGCCAGCAGTTTAGAGGGGGCGCCGGGAGCTTTCTTT. Residues: CASSLEGAPGAFF.

The CDR3 sequence is CASSLASSGAYNEQFF. CDR3 coding DNA: TGTGCCAGCAGCTTAGCCTCTAGCGGGGCCTACAATGAGCAGTTCTTC. This chain links TRBV11-3 with TRBJ2-1, with 9 bases that match TRBD2. Germline V CDR1 and CDR2: SGHNT, YENEEA. With 1 base clipped from V and 2 bases from J, the junction kept 3 bases outside the gene matches. The CDR3 is 16 amino acids.

The V gene is TRBV7-9, the J gene TRBJ2-7, with 10 nucleotides matching TRBD2. Trimming removed 2 bases from V and 2 bases from J; junction bases left unmatched: 9. CDR1 SEHNR and CDR2 FQNEAQ come from the germline V gene (reference sequence). This CDR3 comprises 17 residues. In DNA, the CDR3 is TGTGCCAGCAGCTTAAAAGCGGGGGGGCCGTTTCCCTACGAGCAGTACTTC. Protein product: CASSLKAGGPFPYEQYF.

The V and J genes are TRBV10-3 and TRBJ2-7; TRBD1 matches at 10 bases. The CDR3 extends over 15 amino acids. Germline assignment: CDR1 ENHRY and CDR2 SYGVKD. J lost 3 bases, V lost 0 bases, and 2 bases had no gene match. Written as DNA, the CDR3 is TGTGCCATCAGTGAGTCCGGGACAGGGGTCTACGAGCAGTACTTC. Its protein is CAISESGTGVYEQYF.

The chain is built from TRBV19 and TRBJ2-6; TRBD1 is a possible D gene (5 bases). This CDR3 has 15 residues. From germline, CDR1 is LNHDA and CDR2 SQIVND (reference sequence). Trimming left V 5 bases short and J 3 bases short, with 11 bases between. As DNA, the CDR3 is TGTGCCAGTAGTTATGGGGCGCATGGGGCCAACGTCCTGACTTTC. Protein: CASSYGAHGANVLTF.

This clone was observed once. In DNA form, the CDR3 reads TGTGCCAGCACCCCCCAGGGGGGCAATGAGCAGTTCTTC. Translating gives CASTPQGGNEQFF. V gene TRBV3-1 (or the pseudogene TRBV3-2) combines with J gene TRBJ2-1, with a tentative D call TRBD1 (7 bases). This CDR3 is 13 amino acids long. Trimming removed 7 bases at V and 6 bases at J, with 13 bases between. Per germline, CDR1 LGHDT and CDR2 YNNKEL (reference sequence).

V is TRBV18 and J is TRBJ1-2; possible D gene TRBD1, 6 bases. The V end was cut by 2 bases, the J end by 8 bases, with 9 bases between. This CDR3 has 12 residues. Per germline, CDR1 KGHSH and CDR2 LQKENI. The CDR3 loop is CASSPAQGGYTF. The CDR3 DNA reads as TGTGCCAGCTCACCAGCACAGGGAGGCTACACCTTC.

J is TRBJ2-5 and V is TRBV30, with a possible D match to TRBD2 (5 bases). Trimming cost V 3 bases and J 1 base, with 6 bases left between them. CDR1 and CDR2 from the germline V gene are GTSNPN and SVGIG (reference sequence). There are 12 residues in the CDR3. CDR3 sequence reads: CAWSLAQETQYF. The DNA of the CDR3 is TGTGCCTGGAGCCTAGCCCAAGAGACCCAGTACTTC.

This clone was seen once. The rearrangement links TRBV19 to TRBJ2-3; 7 bases map to TRBD1. Looked up from germline, CDR1 is LNHDA and CDR2 is SQIVND (reference sequence). The V gene end was trimmed by 5 bases and the J gene end by 1 base; junction bases not matched to a gene: 9. The CDR3 totals 16 residues. CDR3 amino acids: CASSVQRGHGTDTQYF. CDR3 coding DNA: TGTGCCAGTAGTGTACAGAGGGGGCATGGCACAGATACGCAGTATTTT.

V is TRBV19 and J is TRBJ2-5, with 14 positions matching TRBD2. V dropped 4 bases and J dropped 3; count of bases not matched to a gene: 7. The CDR3 is 17 residues long. Germline V gene sequence: CDR1 LNHDA, CDR2 SQIVND (reference sequence). CDR3 amino acids: CASSTWTSGGPKETQYF. The CDR3 nucleotides are TGTGCCAGTAGTACTTGGACTAGCGGGGGGCCCAAAGAGACCCAGTACTTC.

The gene calls are TRBV3-1 (or the pseudogene TRBV3-2) and TRBJ1-6, with D unclear. V dropped 6 bases and J dropped 8 bases, with 17 bases sitting between them. CDR1 is LGHDT and CDR2 is YNNKEL in the germline V gene (reference sequence). CDR3 length: 15 residues. The CDR3 sequence: CASRQFGEGDSPLHF. Here the CDR3 DNA reads TGTGCCAGCAGGCAGTTCGGGGAAGGAGATTCACCCCTCCACTTT.

V usage is TRBV6-1 and J usage is TRBJ1-6; D may be TRBD1 (5 bases). Germline CDR1 and CDR2: MNHNS and SASEGT. V lost 2 bases and J lost 7, with 12 bases in between. This CDR3 spans 15 amino acids. The CDR3 DNA follows: TGTGCCAGCAGTGAAAGGCGGGGGGGGAATTCACCCCTCCACTTT. The encoded protein is CASSERRGGNSPLHF.

J is TRBJ2-1 and V is TRBV24-1; 9 bases are a match to TRBD2. This CDR3 spans 16 amino acids. Losses at the gene ends were 5 bases for V and 3 bases for J; bases not matched to a gene: 7. From germline, CDR1 is KGHDR and CDR2 SFDVKD. The CDR3 DNA reads as TGTGCCACCAGTGGCCCACGAGCGGGGGGCTACAATGAGCAGTTCTTC. Translated: CATSGPRAGGYNEQFF.

The DNA of the CDR3 is TGCAGTGCTAGTGGGCGGGGGGACCTTACCTACGAGCAGTACTTC. Translated: CSASGRGDLTYEQYF. The chain carries TRBV20-1 and TRBJ2-7, with 8 bases aligning to TRBD2. V was clipped by 3 bases and J by 2 bases; unmatched bases: 9. Germline lookup yields CDR1 DFQATT and CDR2 SNEGSKA (reference sequence). The CDR3 has 15 residues.

The rearrangement links TRBV6-2 or TRBV6-3 to TRBJ1-5, with 7 bases that match TRBD1. The CDR3 spans 14 residues. Germline V lookup: CDR1 MNHEY, CDR2 SVGEGT. V was clipped by 5 bases and J by 3 bases; unmatched bases: 4. The CDR3 DNA reads as TGTGCCAGCAGTAAGGGACAGATCAATCAGCCCCAGCATTTT. It specifies CASSKGQINQPQHF.

This chain connects TRBV28 to TRBJ1-2; no definite D call. The CDR3 length is 13 residues. The germline V and J ends were trimmed by 8 bases and 8 bases, with 18 bases remaining between them. Germline-derived CDR1 and CDR2 are MDHEN and SYDVKM. The CDR3 bases are TGTGCCAGCGGATCCAGCAGCGTATGGGGCTACACCTTC. It translates to CASGSSSVWGYTF.

The sample holds one count of this clone. The V and J genes are TRBV2 and TRBJ1-1, with a weak D call TRBD1 (6 bases). V shed 3 bases and J shed 1 base, with 15 bases lying between them. This CDR3 contains 16 residues. The germline gives CDR1 SNHLY, CDR2 FYNNEI. Here the CDR3 DNA reads TGTGCCAGCAGTGAGGGGGCCTATATACCGAACACTGAAGCTTTCTTT. Its translation is CASSEGAYIPNTEAFF.

This clone was seen a single time. This sequence joins TRBV11-2 and TRBJ1-3, with TRBD1 matching 10 bases. Per germline, CDR1 SGHAT and CDR2 FQNNGV. The V and J ends lost 5 bases and 6 bases, in that order; junction bases with no gene match: 13. This CDR3 has 17 amino acids. This CDR3 reads CASSAAPGQGRVNTIYF. In DNA, the CDR3 is TGTGCCAGCAGCGCCGCCCCGGGACAGGGGAGAGTAAACACCATATATTTT.

This clone was seen more than once but under ten times. The chain uses TRBV27 and TRBJ1-2, with 8 bases identical to TRBD1. The CDR3 has 15 amino acids. V was clipped by 2 bases and J by 2 bases; unmatched bases: 4. Germline lookup yields CDR1 MNHEY and CDR2 SMNVEV (reference sequence). CDR3 protein: CASSLGTGGNYGYTF. The CDR3 DNA reads TGTGCCAGCAGTTTAGGTACAGGGGGGAACTATGGCTACACCTTC.

This clone was seen only once. This chain joins TRBV28 and TRBJ1-2; D is possibly TRBD1 (6 bases). The CDR3 sequence is 15 residues long. In germline, CDR1 is MDHEN, CDR2 SYDVKM. The V end lost 5 bases, the J end lost 4 bases, and 17 bases lay between the germline ends. This chain's CDR3 is CASSEISGAVYGYTF. DNA of the CDR3: TGTGCCAGCAGTGAAATATCAGGGGCCGTCTATGGCTACACCTTC.

V and J are TRBV9 and TRBJ1-2, with 9 nucleotides matching TRBD1. The CDR3 spans 14 residues. Per the germline V gene, CDR1 is SGDLS and CDR2 is YYNGEE. Trimming cost V 3 bases and J 4 bases; bases outside gene matches: 4. CDR3 DNA: TGTGCCAGCAGCGCGGGGACAGGGTTCTATGGCTACACCTTC. Protein product: CASSAGTGFYGYTF.

J is TRBJ2-7 and V is TRBV7-6; 12 bases are a match to TRBD1. After removal of 1 base from V and 6 bases from J, the junction contained 4 bases not matched to a gene. CDR1 is SGHVS and CDR2 is FNYEAQ in the germline V gene. CDR3 length: 15 residues. DNA of the CDR3: TGTGCCAGCAGCTTAGTAGGGACAGGGGGCGGCGAGCAGTACTTC. Amino acids: CASSLVGTGGGEQYF.

The chain has TRBV20-1 and TRBJ1-1; D is undetermined. CDR1 is DFQATT, CDR2 SNEGSKA, per germline (reference sequence). Trimming stripped 4 bases from V and 3 bases from J, with 6 bases between. The length of the CDR3 is 11 residues. CDR3 DNA sequence: TGCAGTGCTATGGGCTACACTGAAGCTTTCTTT. It translates to CSAMGYTEAFF.